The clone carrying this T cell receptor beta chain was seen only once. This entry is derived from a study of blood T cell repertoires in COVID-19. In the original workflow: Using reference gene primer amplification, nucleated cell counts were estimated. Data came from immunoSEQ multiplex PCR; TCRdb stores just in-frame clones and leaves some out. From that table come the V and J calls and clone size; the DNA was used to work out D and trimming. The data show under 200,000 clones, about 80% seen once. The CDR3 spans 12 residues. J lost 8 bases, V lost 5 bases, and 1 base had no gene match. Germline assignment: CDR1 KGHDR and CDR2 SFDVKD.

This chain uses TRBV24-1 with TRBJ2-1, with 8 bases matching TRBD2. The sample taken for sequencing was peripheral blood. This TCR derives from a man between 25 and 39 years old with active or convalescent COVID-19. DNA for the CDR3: TGTGCCACCAGTGGGACTAGCCATGAGCAGTTCTTC. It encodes CATSGTSHEQFF.